The next 27 T cell receptor beta chains were all read from a single sample in a study of read filtering for tumor transcriptome and immune sequencing (dated by TCRdb to the early 2020s). For sequencing, an Illumina HiSeq 4000 was employed. TCR libraries were constructed from roughly 0.4 ug RNA using the Immunoverse kit, and molecular barcoded adaptors covering alpha/delta and beta/gamma chains were employed. TCRdb redid the processing of the public reads, applying fastp at Q25 and MiXCR, and retained in-frame beta chains. Under each unique CDR3 protein, matching rows form one entry showing the most common genes and DNA. This sample lists about 39,000 distinct CDR3 sequences; less than 15% were detected once. 18% of the sample rests with the top ten. Material: a population of CD138-negative cells sorted from bone marrow. This sample's cell subset or site label indicates: bone marrow mononuclear cells depleted of CD138+ plasma/myeloma cells by negative magnetic selection. The receptor set was obtained from a donor at least 40 years old with multiple myeloma.

The sample holds one count of this clonotype. The chain joins TRBV7-9 to TRBJ2-3; 7 nucleotides match TRBD2. CDR3 length equals 16 residues. Germline CDR1 SEHNR, CDR2 FQNEAQ (reference sequence). Germline trimming cut 5 bases from V and 2 bases from J; bases unmatched to any gene: 10. CDR3: CASSQGRAGYTDTQYF. The CDR3 DNA reads as TGTGCCAGCAGCCAAGGGCGAGCGGGGTACACAGATACGCAGTATTTT. Supplemented by reference TRBV7-9 and TRBJ2-3, the full variable domain reads DTGVSQNPRHKITKRGQNVTFRCDPISEHNRLYWYRQTLGQGPEFLTYFQNEAQLEKSRLLSDRFSAERPKGSFSTLEIQRTEQGDSAMYLCASSQGRAGYTDTQYFGPGTRLTVL.

The CDR3 protein is CASSLGSGGADTGELFF. The CDR3 DNA sequence: TGTGCCAGCAGTTTAGGGTCAGGGGGTGCGGACACCGGGGAGCTGTTTTTT. The rearrangement uses TRBV12-3 or TRBV12-4 and TRBJ2-2; 7 bases match TRBD1. The V gene end was trimmed by 1 base and the J gene end by 3 bases; junction bases not matched to a gene: 8. The CDR3 sequence is 17 residues long.

This clonotype is medium-sized within its sample. The rearrangement links TRBV20-1 to TRBJ2-7, with TRBD1 matching 7 bases. Germline V lookup: CDR1 DFQATT, CDR2 SNEGSKA (reference sequence). The CDR3 sequence is 15 residues long. The ends lost 0 bases at V and 2 bases at J; junction bases unmatched: 7. CDR3 in DNA: TGCAGTGCTAGAGATACCCGGGACAGTACCTACGAGCAGTACTTC. Translated: CSARDTRDSTYEQYF.

This clonotype was seen at least ten times. The junction shows a germline mismatch at one end, possibly a read error. The chain uses TRBV2 and TRBJ2-1, with TRBD2 matching 7 bases. CDR3 length: 12 amino acids. Germline V gives CDR1 SNHLY, CDR2 FYNNEI. The CDR3 reads CASRKGGVGFFF. The CDR3 nucleotides read TGTGCCAGCAGGAAGGGAGGGGTAGGATTTTTTTTC.

CDR3 in DNA: TGTGCTAGTGGTTTGGCTGTAGACACTGAAGCTTTCTTT. This sequence encodes CASGLAVDTEAFF. This rearrangement joins TRBV12-5 to TRBJ1-1; D unresolved. Germline V gene data show CDR1 as LGHNT and CDR2 as FRNRAP. Trimming shortened V by 1 base and J by 3 bases, and 6 bases separated the two germline ends. This CDR3 comprises 13 residues.

Ten or more counts support this clonotype. CDR3 in DNA: TGTGCCAGCAGGGCTGACGGACACAATGAGCAGTTCTTC. Translation: CASRADGHNEQFF. The chain carries TRBV11-2 and TRBJ2-1, with D unclear. Germline CDR1 SGHAT, CDR2 FQNNGV. V lost 6 bases and J 5 bases, leaving 11 bases between the germline ends. CDR3 length: 13 residues. The full variable domain, its missing parts supplied by reference TRBV11-2 and TRBJ2-1, is EAGVAQSPRYKIIEKRQSVAFWCNPISGHATLYWYQQILGQGPKLLIQFQNNGVVDDSQLPKDRFSAERLKGVDSTLKIQPAKLEDSAVYLCASRADGHNEQFFGPGTRLTVL.

In regard to this clonotype: This sequence may be a read error, since a much larger clone differs from it by one base. The rearrangement joins TRBV11-2 to TRBJ1-4; D possibly corresponds to TRBD1 (5 bases). CDR1 is SGHAT, CDR2 FQNNGV, per germline. This CDR3 has 15 residues. DNA for the CDR3: TGTGCCAGCAGCTTCGGGGCACAGTCCGGTGATACGCAGTGTTTT. The encoded protein is CASSFGAQSGDTQCF.

This clonotype came up many times. The J gene is TRBJ1-1, the V gene TRBV28; the match to TRBD1 covers 12 bases. Germline V gives CDR1 MDHEN, CDR2 SYDVKM. The V segment lost 11 bases and the J segment 4 bases; nucleotides outside the gene matches: 11. The CDR3 has 15 amino acids. The CDR3 DNA sequence: TGTGCCTCCAATGCGGGACAGGGGGCGTTCACTGAAGCTTTCTTT. Residues: CASNAGQGAFTEAFF.

This clonotype was picked up many times. V and J are TRBV24-1 and TRBJ2-1; TRBD1 agrees at 9 bases. From germline, CDR1 is KGHDR and CDR2 SFDVKD. The CDR3 runs 12 residues. V lost 10 bases and J lost 4; bases outside the gene matches: 1. The CDR3 DNA sequence: TGTGCCACGGGACAGGGATACAATGAGCAGTTCTTC. As protein: CATGQGYNEQFF.

This chain links TRBV7-2 with TRBJ2-7, with 13 bases that match TRBD2. This CDR3 is built from 14 residues. Losses at the gene ends were 5 bases for V and 4 bases for J; bases not matched to a gene: 2. CDR1 and CDR2 (germline): SGHTA, FQGNSA. The CDR3 DNA is TGTGCCAGCAGCCTGACTAGCGGGAGGTACGAGCAGTACTTC. Protein: CASSLTSGRYEQYF.

This clonotype was recorded many times. The chain carries TRBV20-1 and TRBJ1-1, with D possibly being TRBD1 (5 bases). From germline, CDR1 is DFQATT and CDR2 SNEGSKA (reference sequence). V lost 6 bases to trimming and J lost 3 bases, with 14 bases between them. The CDR3 has 13 residues. DNA for the CDR3: TGCAGTGCCACCGACAGTACCCACACTGAAGCTTTCTTT. This translates into CSATDSTHTEAFF.

On this clonotype itself: The junction differs from germline at one of its ends, possibly a read error. CDR3 bases: TGTGTCAGCAGCTTAGTGGGGACAGGGAACACCGGGGAGCTGTTTTTT. Its translation is CVSSLVGTGNTGELFF. V gene TRBV7-2 combines with J gene TRBJ2-2, with 8 nucleotides matching TRBD1. The V gene's germline CDR1 is SGHTA and CDR2 FQGNSA. The CDR3 totals 16 residues.

About this clonotype itself: No DNA is shown, since the ends of the CDR3 on it are uncertain; the CDR3 is the one TCRdb lists. The gene calls are TRBV12-3 or TRBV12-4 and TRBJ1-2; the listed D gene, TRBD1, was not tested against the DNA. The CDR3 length equals 15 residues, ends included. CDR3 in amino acids: CASSFGRGNNYGCTF.

This clonotype showed up many times. The J gene is TRBJ2-1, the V gene TRBV20-1; 7 positions match TRBD1. With V trimmed by 6 bases and J by 7 bases, 15 bases remained unmatched. In germline, CDR1 is DFQATT, CDR2 SNEGSKA (reference sequence). This CDR3 has 15 amino acids. This CDR3 is CSALPRDRASNEQFF. CDR3 DNA: TGCAGTGCCCTCCCCCGAGACAGGGCGTCGAATGAGCAGTTCTTC.

As for this clonotype: A much larger clone differs from this one at a single base, so this may be a read error. Here the CDR3 omits its conserved ending phenylalanine or tryptophan, so a read error is the likely source. The chain links TRBV7-2 to TRBJ2-4; D is unresolved. The germline CDR1 and CDR2 sequences are SGHTA and FQGNSA. Trimming took off 1 base at V and 0 bases at J, with 4 bases between the two ends. This CDR3 spans 14 amino acids. Here the CDR3 DNA reads TGTGCCAGCAGCTTAGAGGTAGCCAAAAACATTCAGTACTCC. This encodes CASSLEVAKNIQYS.

In its sample, this clonotype was seen many times. This chain links TRBV12-3 or TRBV12-4 with TRBJ2-3, with 8 bases aligning to TRBD1. J was trimmed by 7 bases and V by 0 bases; bases with no gene match: 12. The CDR3 totals 17 residues. Written as DNA, the CDR3 is TGTGCCAGCAGTTTAGCTACGCAGGGGGCGTCTGCCAATACGCAGTATTTT. Translation gives CASSLATQGASANTQYF.

This clonotype was seen many times. The rearrangement links TRBV5-1 to TRBJ2-1; 9 bases align to TRBD1. V shed 2 bases, J shed 7 bases, and the junction held 7 bases outside the gene matches. Germline V gives CDR1 SGHRS, CDR2 YFSETQ. There are 15 residues in the CDR3. This chain's CDR3 is CASSLTGTGRNEQFF. The CDR3 region has the DNA TGCGCCAGCAGCTTAACCGGGACAGGGAGGAATGAGCAGTTCTTC.

This clonotype appeared many times. The V gene is TRBV7-9, the J gene TRBJ2-4; maybe TRBD2 (5 bases). CDR3 length equals 14 residues. Germline CDR1 SEHNR, CDR2 FQNEAQ (reference sequence). The V end lost 1 base, the J end lost 1 base, and 5 bases lay between the germline ends. The DNA for the CDR3 is TGTGCCAGCAGCTTAGGCGGGGCCAAAAACATTCAGTACTTC. Translating gives CASSLGGAKNIQYF. The full variable domain, its missing parts supplied by reference TRBV7-9 and TRBJ2-4, is DTGVSQNPRHKITKRGQNVTFRCDPISEHNRLYWYRQTLGQGPEFLTYFQNEAQLEKSRLLSDRFSAERPKGSFSTLEIQRTEQGDSAMYLCASSLGGAKNIQYFGAGTRLSVL.

The chain is built from TRBV5-1 and TRBJ2-7, with 8 bases that match TRBD1. Germline V gene data show CDR1 as SGHRS and CDR2 as YFSETQ. CDR3 length equals 16 residues. V shed 0 bases and J 4 bases; nucleotides not matched to a gene: 9. The CDR3 nucleotides read TGCGCCAGCAGCTTGGGATTAAGACAGGGGAGGTACGAGCAGTACTTC. Protein: CASSLGLRQGRYEQYF.

A remark on this clonotype: A read error may explain this, as a much larger clone is one base away. V gene TRBV29-1 combines with J gene TRBJ2-7, with D uncertain. The CDR3 runs 11 residues. The germline gives CDR1 SQVTM, CDR2 ANQGSEA. The CDR3: CSALSTYVQYF. The CDR3 DNA is TGCAGCGCCCTAAGCACCTACGTGCAGTACTTC.

This clonotype was seen more than once but under ten times. The gene calls are TRBV10-3 and TRBJ2-7, with 7 bases fitting TRBD1. Germline V gene sequence: CDR1 ENHRY, CDR2 SYGVKD. CDR3 length: 17 amino acids. Unmatched junction bases numbered 14, after V lost 0 bases and J lost 6 bases. The CDR3 DNA reads as TGTGCCATCAGTGAGTCGAAGATGACAGGGCGGGCTAGCGAGCAGTACTTC. It yields the protein CAISESKMTGRASEQYF.

This clonotype was observed at least ten times. V and J are TRBV7-2 and TRBJ2-1; 9 positions agree with TRBD1. This CDR3 region has 17 residues. Germline CDR1 SGHTA, CDR2 FQGNSA. Trimming cost V 4 bases and J 8 bases; bases outside gene matches: 15. CDR3 sequence: CASSYTGGALGSYEQFF. The CDR3 DNA sequence: TGTGCCAGCAGCTATACAGGGGGCGCATTAGGCTCATATGAGCAGTTCTTC.

This clonotype was observed at least ten times. CDR3 DNA: TGCGCCAGCAGTTTGACGGATCGATCCTACGAGCAGTACTTC. It yields the protein CASSLTDRSYEQYF. V gene TRBV4-3 combines with J gene TRBJ2-7; no clear D. Germline CDR1 is LGHNA and CDR2 is YSLEER. Trimming pared 6 bases from V and 1 base from J, leaving 13 bases between. The CDR3 covers 14 residues.

The table lists this clonotype with a few counts. This chain connects TRBV11-2 to TRBJ2-1; D may match TRBD1 or TRBD2 (5 bases each). Germline V lookup: CDR1 SGHAT, CDR2 FQNNGV. The CDR3 length is 15 residues. The ends were cut back, 2 bases at V and 6 bases at J, with 14 bases in the middle. The CDR3 is CASSLSYGGGNEQFF. Here the CDR3 DNA reads TGTGCCAGCAGCTTATCCTATGGGGGTGGCAATGAGCAGTTCTTC.

This clonotype appeared many times. The chain combines TRBV15 with TRBJ1-2, with D tentatively TRBD1 (6 bases). Germline lookup yields CDR1 LNHNV and CDR2 YYDKDF (reference sequence). This CDR3 region has 14 residues. V lost 2 bases and J 4 bases, leaving 11 bases between the germline ends. In DNA form, the CDR3 reads TGTGCCACCAGCAGAAGCAGGGGATTCTATGGCTACACCTTC. Translating it yields CATSRSRGFYGYTF.

Notes on this clonotype: The junction differs from germline at one of its ends, possibly a read error. The rearrangement joins TRBV11-2 to TRBJ2-5, with D possibly being TRBD1 (6 bases). The CDR3 is 15 residues long. CDR1 is SGHAT, CDR2 FQNNGV, per germline. The DNA for the CDR3 is TGTGCCAGCAGCCGTCCGTACAGGCCAGGGGAGACCCAGTGCTTC. Its translation is CASSRPYRPGETQCF.

This clonotype occurred many times. The rearrangement links TRBV5-5 to TRBJ2-2; D not resolved. CDR3 size: 13 residues. The V gene lost 2 bases and the J gene lost 4 bases, with 6 bases spanning the gap. Germline V gives CDR1 SGHKS, CDR2 YYEKEE (reference sequence). The CDR3 sequence is CASSFGFTGELFF. The DNA for the CDR3 is TGTGCCAGCAGCTTTGGATTCACCGGGGAGCTGTTTTTT. Full variable domain (missing parts from reference TRBV5-5 and TRBJ2-2): DAGVTQSPTHLIKTRGQQVTLRCSPISGHKSVSWYQQVLGQGPQFIFQYYEKEERGRGNFPDRFSARQFPNYSSELNVNALLLGDSALYLCASSFGFTGELFFGEGSRLTVL.